The 15 T cell receptor beta chains listed next were all sequenced from one sample in a study of CXCR3-negative and CXCR3-positive naive CD8 T cells. Study-level results: CXCR3-negative naive cells had less hydrophobic TRB CDR3s than did CXCR3-positive naive cells.

These TCRs' antigens remain unknown. Through 5' RACE with UMI labels, the TRB cDNA libraries were prepared. From its re-call of the 5' RACE reads, TCRdb lists each CDR3 protein once, without DNA. In all, the sample yields approximately 88,000 distinct CDR3 sequences. Sequenced input: naive CXCR3+ CD8+ T cells from blood. Subset specified: CD45RO-CCR7+CD27+CD95- naive CD8+ T cells expressing CXCR3 (TNR3+). Receptor source: a human donor in good health. Some clones in this sample may be carry-over from other donors' samples.

The chain carries TRBV6-2 or TRBV6-3 and TRBJ2-1; the TCRdb call, TRBD1, lacks DNA for checking. There are 13 residues in the CDR3. CDR1 is MNHEY and CDR2 is SVGEGT in the germline V gene. CDR3 residues: CASSHVREEEQFF.

The chain's CDR3 is CASSPLAGAVYNEQFF. J is TRBJ2-1 and V is TRBV28; the D call of TRBD2 rests on TCRdb alone, since no DNA is present to check it. The CDR3 has 16 residues. CDR1 is MDHEN, CDR2 SYDVKM, per germline.

V gene TRBV27 combines with J gene TRBJ2-1; TCRdb's D call of TRBD2 is untestable without DNA. The CDR3 covers 16 residues. Germline values: CDR1 MNHEY, CDR2 SMNVEV (reference sequence). The CDR3 loop reads CASSASGPTGDNEQFF.

V usage is TRBV5-1 and J usage is TRBJ1-2. CDR1 SGHRS and CDR2 YFSETQ come from the germline V gene. The CDR3 is 15 residues long. The CDR3 sequence is CASSLDRRTRNGYTF.

The chain employs TRBV29-1 and TRBJ1-1; without DNA, the TCRdb call of TRBD1 cannot be checked. CDR1 SQVTM and CDR2 ANQGSEA come from the germline V gene. The CDR3 covers 11 residues. The CDR3 sequence: CSVDQGAVAFF.

This CDR3 reads CASSDRLAGAHSTDTQYF. The genes are TRBV14 and TRBJ2-3; as DNA is missing, the TRBD2 call by TCRdb cannot be tested. CDR3 length: 18 amino acids. Per germline, CDR1 SGHDN and CDR2 FVKESK.

The chain is built from TRBV20-1 and TRBJ2-7; the TRBD2 assignment by TCRdb is unverifiable without DNA. The length of the CDR3 is 15 residues. The germline V gene has CDR1 DFQATT and CDR2 SNEGSKA (reference sequence). The CDR3 is CSARSLAGGLREQYF.

The rearrangement joins TRBV29-1 to TRBJ2-5; TCRdb names TRBD2, which stays unverified in the absence of DNA. The germline V gene encodes CDR1 SQVTM and CDR2 ANQGSEA. The CDR3 has 13 residues. CDR3 protein: CSVEGRYGETQYF.

The CDR3 spells CSAGGEEGREKLFF. The chain uses TRBV20-1 and TRBJ1-4. CDR1 is DFQATT, CDR2 SNEGSKA, per germline (reference sequence). The CDR3 totals 14 residues.

The rearrangement joins TRBV5-1 to TRBJ2-1; lacking DNA, the TRBD2 call made by TCRdb goes unchecked. The CDR3 extends over 15 amino acids. CDR1 SGHRS and CDR2 YFSETQ come from the germline V gene. The CDR3 reads CASSYPLAGGDEQFF. The variable domain in full, completed from reference TRBV5-1 and TRBJ2-1, reads KAGVTQTPRYLIKTRGQQVTLSCSPISGHRSVSWYQQTPGQGLQFLFEYFSETQRNKGNFPGRFSGRQFSNSRSEMNVSTLELGDSALYLCASSYPLAGGDEQFFGPGTRLTVL.

The V call is TRBV5-1, the J call TRBJ2-2; TCRdb returns TRBD2, unconfirmable since there is no DNA. The germline CDR1 and CDR2 sequences are SGHRS and YFSETQ. This CDR3 region has 14 residues. The CDR3 is CASSRRENTGELFF.

The chain joins TRBV20-1 to TRBJ2-3; checking the TCRdb D call of TRBD1 is not possible without DNA. Germline-derived CDR1 and CDR2 are DFQATT and SNEGSKA (reference sequence). This CDR3 region has 13 residues. The CDR3 region is CSGAPLNTDTQYF.

The V and J genes are TRBV6-2 or TRBV6-3 and TRBJ2-1; TCRdb lists TRBD2, though no DNA is available to test this call. Germline CDR1 and CDR2: MNHEY and SVGEGT. The CDR3 extends over 16 amino acids. The CDR3 region is CASSSGTSGAYNEQFF.

This chain uses TRBV7-6 with TRBJ2-3; without DNA, the TCRdb call of TRBD1 cannot be checked. CDR1 and CDR2 from the germline V gene are SGHVS and FNYEAQ. The CDR3 loop spans 15 amino acids. The CDR3 protein is CASSFEGDEKDTQYF. Based on the CDR3 plus reference TRBV7-6 and TRBJ2-3, the full variable domain is GAGVSQSPRYKVTKRGQDVALRCDPISGHVSLYWYRQALGQGPEFLTYFNYEAQQDKSGLPNDRFSAERPEGSISTLTIQRTEQRDSAMYRCASSFEGDEKDTQYFGPGTRLTVL.

CDR3 loop: CSARDIGGANNEQFF. This sequence joins TRBV20-1 and TRBJ2-1; TCRdb's assignment of TRBD1 cannot be checked, as there is no DNA. In germline, CDR1 is DFQATT, CDR2 SNEGSKA (reference sequence). This CDR3 region has 15 residues.